The 30 T cell receptor beta chains listed next were all sequenced from one sample in a study of T cell repertoires in cytomegalovirus infection. Via MiXCR, TCRdb re-called the reads, giving one row per CDR3 protein. The table lists some 500,000 distinct CDR3 sequences, over 35% of them singletons, with about 46% in the top ten. The antigens these receptors bind are not known. The sample in question was cultured PBMCs, obtained from culture after CMV antigen stimulation. The receptors originated from a human donor in good health (CMV status not recorded). Some clones in this sample may be carry-over from other donors' samples.

The rearrangement joins TRBV6-1 to TRBJ1-5; D is uncertain. V lost 10 bases to trimming and J lost 1 base, with 11 bases between them. The CDR3 extends over 13 amino acids. The germline V gene has CDR1 MNHNS and CDR2 SASEGT. This CDR3 is CATTPGSNQPQHF. Here the CDR3 DNA reads TGTGCCACCACACCAGGCAGCAATCAGCCCCAGCATTTT.

The chain joins TRBV7-2 to TRBJ1-1; D unclear. Germline CDR1 is SGHTA and CDR2 is FQGNSA. V was trimmed by 4 bases and J by 10 bases, leaving 16 bases between them. The CDR3 totals 13 residues. CDR3 region: CASSSTGGNRAFF. DNA of the CDR3: TGTGCCAGCAGCTCCACCGGCGGGAATCGAGCTTTCTTT.

This clonotype was seen a handful of times. CDR3 nucleotide sequence: TGTGCCAGCAGTTCCACTAGCGGGGGGCAGACCCAGTACTTC. Translating it yields CASSSTSGGQTQYF. This rearrangement joins TRBV6-8 to TRBJ2-5; TRBD2 matches 12 bases. Germline loops: CDR1 MNHGY, CDR2 SAAAGT. CDR3 length: 14 amino acids. V lost 4 bases, J lost 6 bases, and 3 bases stayed unmatched.

In its sample, this clonotype was seen a few times. V gene TRBV7-9 combines with J gene TRBJ1-5; 8 positions agree with TRBD1. Trimming cost V 5 bases and J 5 bases; bases outside gene matches: 5. The CDR3 consists of 14 residues. Looked up from germline, CDR1 is SEHNR and CDR2 is FQNEAQ (reference sequence). CDR3 region: CASSQDRADQPQHF. The CDR3 nucleotides read TGTGCCAGCAGCCAGGACAGGGCCGATCAGCCCCAGCATTTT.

The chain joins TRBV4-1 to TRBJ2-2; a possible D gene is TRBD2 (7 bases). The CDR3 extends over 18 amino acids. V lost 4 bases and J 4 bases, leaving 22 bases between the germline ends. Germline V lookup: CDR1 MGHRA, CDR2 YSYEKL. CDR3 in amino acids: CASSRVRGGAWSTGELFF. The CDR3, as DNA: TGCGCCAGCAGCCGGGTTAGGGGGGGGGCTTGGAGCACCGGGGAGCTGTTTTTT.

The V gene is TRBV27, the J gene TRBJ2-5; tentative D call: TRBD1 (6 bases). The CDR3 has 15 residues. Looked up from germline, CDR1 is MNHEY and CDR2 is SMNVEV (reference sequence). V was trimmed by 6 bases and J by 5 bases, leaving 19 bases between them. CDR3 residues: CASSQGPEGYETQYF. The CDR3 DNA reads TGTGCCAGCAGCCAGGGGCCCGAGGGGTACGAGACCCAGTACTTC.

This clonotype has just a few counts. This chain joins TRBV7-8 and TRBJ2-7; D possibly corresponds to TRBD1 (6 bases). Trimming shortened V by 1 base and J by 4 bases, and 17 bases separated the two germline ends. Per the germline V gene, CDR1 is SGHVS and CDR2 is FQNEAQ. This CDR3 comprises 16 residues. CDR3 nucleotides: TGTGCCAGCAGCTTAGGTTTGGGACAAATAGGATACGAGCAGTACTTC. It yields the protein CASSLGLGQIGYEQYF.

A few counts support this clonotype. This rearrangement joins TRBV7-9 to TRBJ1-2; 7 nucleotides match TRBD1. Germline V gives CDR1 SEHNR, CDR2 FQNEAQ (reference sequence). J lost 4 bases, V lost 5 bases, and 10 bases had no gene match. This CDR3 contains 15 residues. CDR3 sequence reads: CASSPTGLEFYGYTF. The CDR3 DNA reads TGTGCCAGCAGCCCGACAGGGTTGGAGTTCTATGGCTACACCTTC. The whole variable domain, remainder taken from reference TRBV7-9 and TRBJ1-2, is DTGVSQNPRHKITKRGQNVTFRCDPISEHNRLYWYRQTLGQGPEFLTYFQNEAQLEKSRLLSDRFSAERPKGSFSTLEIQRTEQGDSAMYLCASSPTGLEFYGYTFGSGTRLTVV.

This clonotype was recorded once. The genes are TRBV7-9 and TRBJ2-5; D not resolved. Trimming cost V 2 bases and J 7 bases, with 14 bases left between them. This CDR3 has 14 amino acids. CDR1 is SEHNR and CDR2 is FQNEAQ in the germline V gene (reference sequence). CDR3 in amino acids: CASSLNNPNGTQYF. The CDR3 bases are TGTGCCAGCAGCTTAAACAACCCGAATGGGACCCAGTACTTC. Looking up the rest from reference TRBV7-9 and TRBJ2-5 gives the full variable domain: DTGVSQNPRHKITKRGQNVTFRCDPISEHNRLYWYRQTLGQGPEFLTYFQNEAQLEKSRLLSDRFSAERPKGSFSTLEIQRTEQGDSAMYLCASSLNNPNGTQYFGPGTRLLVL.

This clonotype turned up a few times. The chain links TRBV7-8 to TRBJ1-2; the D is unclear. CDR3 length equals 15 residues. CDR1 is SGHVS and CDR2 is FQNEAQ in the germline V gene. V was cut by 1 base and J by 0 bases, with 9 bases left in between. CDR3 in amino acids: CASSLEFATNYGYTF. The CDR3 DNA follows: TGTGCCAGCAGCTTAGAATTCGCGACTAACTATGGCTACACCTTC.

This clonotype was observed many times. This rearrangement joins TRBV7-9 to TRBJ2-1; unclear D gene. V lost 7 bases to trimming and J lost 0 bases, with 7 bases between them. The CDR3 contains 13 residues. The V gene's germline CDR1 is SEHNR and CDR2 FQNEAQ (reference sequence). CDR3 in DNA: TGTGCCAGCACCCAGAGCTCCTACAATGAGCAGTTCTTC. Translation: CASTQSSYNEQFF.

Regarding this clonotype: Sequence at one end of the junction differs from germline and may be a read error. CDR3 region: CASSLSGALAGGVF. In nucleotides, the CDR3 is TGTGCCAGCAGCTTATCCGGGGCACTAGCGGGAGGAGTGTTT. The chain carries TRBV7-2 and TRBJ2-3, with TRBD2 matching 12 bases. The germline CDR1 and CDR2 sequences are SGHTA and FQGNSA. The CDR3 is 14 amino acids.

The chain is built from TRBV5-1 and TRBJ2-3; weak D call: TRBD2 (6 bases). Looked up from germline, CDR1 is SGHRS and CDR2 is YFSETQ. The CDR3 length is 16 residues. The V end was cut by 4 bases, the J end by 4 bases, with 19 bases between. CDR3 in amino acids: CASSQQRGPGADTQYF. The CDR3 DNA reads as TGCGCCAGCAGCCAGCAGAGAGGGCCGGGGGCAGATACGCAGTATTTT.

This chain uses TRBV2 with TRBJ2-7, with TRBD2 identical over 10 bases. Trimming cost V 6 bases and J 7 bases; bases outside gene matches: 12. The CDR3 is 15 amino acids. Germline assignment: CDR1 SNHLY and CDR2 FYNNEI. The CDR3 sequence is CASRLGTSGVSEQYF. The CDR3 DNA reads as TGTGCCAGCAGATTAGGTACTAGCGGGGTGTCAGAGCAGTACTTC.

This clonotype was seen a handful of times. CDR3 residues: CASSPPRQGMGIQYF. The CDR3 nucleotides are TGTGCCAGCAGCCCTCCTCGACAGGGGATGGGCATTCAGTACTTC. This chain connects TRBV7-2 to TRBJ2-4; TRBD1 matches at 8 bases. The CDR3 runs 15 residues. Trimming at V came to 5 bases and at J to 9 bases, leaving 12 bases not matched to a gene. Germline CDR1 reads SGHTA; CDR2 reads FQGNSA.

The chain uses TRBV7-8 and TRBJ2-3, with 12 bases identical to TRBD1. This CDR3 is built from 16 residues. CDR1 SGHVS and CDR2 FQNEAQ come from the germline V gene. With 1 base clipped from V and 4 bases from J, the junction kept 3 bases outside the gene matches. The CDR3 spells CASSLVGQGAADTQYF. For the CDR3, the DNA is TGTGCCAGCAGCTTAGTGGGACAGGGGGCTGCAGATACGCAGTATTTT.

The chain joins TRBV10-1 to TRBJ1-2; no firm D call. This CDR3 has 13 residues. Per germline, CDR1 WNHNN and CDR2 SYGVQD (reference sequence). The V end lost 3 bases, the J end lost 5 bases, and 10 bases lay between the germline ends. In DNA form, the CDR3 reads TGCGCCAGCAGTGAAAGACCGGATTATGGCTACACCTTC. The encoded protein is CASSERPDYGYTF.

This clonotype was detected only a few times. This chain joins TRBV7-2 and TRBJ2-7, with 9 nucleotides matching TRBD1. The trim removed 3 bases at V and 2 bases at J, leaving 5 bases unmatched. The CDR3 sequence is 15 residues long. CDR1 and CDR2 (germline): SGHTA, FQGNSA. The CDR3: CASSFARDRAYEQYF. The CDR3 coding sequence is TGTGCCAGCAGCTTTGCCCGGGACAGGGCCTACGAGCAGTACTTC.

This rearrangement joins TRBV10-3 to TRBJ2-7, with TRBD2 matching 8 bases. V lost 3 bases, J lost 1 base, and 5 bases stayed unmatched. The CDR3 is 15 residues long. CDR1 and CDR2 from the germline V gene are ENHRY and SYGVKD. CDR3 sequence: CAISDPSGSSYEQYF. CDR3 nucleotide sequence: TGTGCCATCAGTGACCCCAGCGGGAGTTCCTACGAGCAGTACTTC.

This clonotype has only a few counts. The chain joins TRBV12-3 or TRBV12-4 to TRBJ2-5, with D possibly matching TRBD2 (7 bases). V lost 7 bases, J lost 2 bases, and 14 bases lay in between. The CDR3 length is 14 residues. The CDR3 nucleotides read TGTGCCAGCAACCAAGGGGGGGGGCAAGAGACCCAGTACTTC. The encoded protein is CASNQGGGQETQYF.

The rearrangement links TRBV6-5 to TRBJ1-3, with a possible D match to TRBD1 (6 bases). The germline V gene has CDR1 MNHEY and CDR2 SVGAGI. This CDR3 comprises 14 residues. Trimming stripped 4 bases from V and 4 bases from J, with 11 bases between. Here the CDR3 reads CASSFDQGGNTIYF. CDR3 DNA: TGTGCCAGCAGTTTCGACCAGGGGGGAAACACCATATATTTT.

With regard to this clonotype: A clone one base away is much larger, so this may be a read error. The chain links TRBV7-9 to TRBJ2-7; unclear D gene. The CDR3 totals 12 residues. From germline, CDR1 is SEHNR and CDR2 FQNEAQ (reference sequence). Trimming shortened V by 3 bases and J by 3 bases, and 6 bases separated the two germline ends. CDR3 sequence: CASSLPYYEQYF. The CDR3 nucleotides are TGTGCCAGCAGCTTGCCCTACTACGAGCAGTACTTC.

There are many counts of this clonotype. The chain has TRBV12-3 or TRBV12-4 and TRBJ1-1; possible D gene TRBD1, 5 bases. The CDR3 has 14 residues. V was clipped by 6 bases and J by 1 base, with 12 bases between them. In DNA, the CDR3 is TGTGCCAGCAGCTTGGGAGGGACGAACACTGAAGCTTTCTTT. Its translation is CASSLGGTNTEAFF.

The chain employs TRBV5-5 and TRBJ1-2, with no clear D. The V and J ends lost 4 bases and 8 bases respectively, with 18 bases between them. CDR3 size: 14 residues. Germline assignment: CDR1 SGHKS and CDR2 YYEKEE (reference sequence). Here the CDR3 reads CASSLIERGKGYTF. CDR3 DNA sequence: TGTGCCAGCAGCCTTATCGAGCGGGGAAAGGGCTACACCTTC.

The chain links TRBV4-1 to TRBJ1-4, with 8 positions matching TRBD1. Germline CDR1 MGHRA, CDR2 YSYEKL. This CDR3 comprises 14 residues. With 8 bases clipped from V and 7 bases from J, the junction kept 9 bases outside the gene matches. This CDR3 reads CASGLDRAGEKLFF. The CDR3 coding sequence is TGCGCCAGCGGCCTGGACAGGGCCGGTGAAAAACTGTTTTTT.

The chain couples TRBV6-1 to TRBJ1-5, with a tentative D call TRBD1 (5 bases). The CDR3 sequence is 15 residues long. The V end lost 1 base, the J end lost 5 bases, and 12 bases lay between the germline ends. Germline V gives CDR1 MNHNS, CDR2 SASEGT. The CDR3, as DNA: TGTGCCAGCAGTGAAGTTCTGGTGGGGGATCAGCCCCAGCATTTT. The encoded protein is CASSEVLVGDQPQHF.

This clonotype was counted only a few times. The chain recombines TRBV12-3 or TRBV12-4 with TRBJ1-1; no clear D gene. Trimming pared 11 bases from V and 1 base from J, leaving 14 bases between. There are 13 residues in the CDR3. The CDR3: CALARAGNTEAFF. In DNA form, the CDR3 reads TGTGCCTTGGCGAGGGCAGGGAACACTGAAGCTTTCTTT.

This clonotype was observed a few times. The chain carries TRBV14 and TRBJ1-2; D possibly corresponds to TRBD1 (5 bases). CDR1 SGHDN and CDR2 FVKESK come from the germline V gene. Trimming took off 5 bases at V and 5 bases at J, with 12 bases between the two ends. The CDR3 runs to 13 residues. CDR3 DNA: TGTGCCAGCAGCTTAAGCGGGACGTATGGCTACACCTTC. Translation gives CASSLSGTYGYTF.

The table lists this clonotype with a few counts. The chain carries TRBV7-9 and TRBJ2-7; 7 nucleotides align to TRBD2. This CDR3 contains 15 residues. The trim removed 6 bases at V and 0 bases at J, leaving 8 bases unmatched. The germline CDR1 and CDR2 sequences are SEHNR and FQNEAQ (reference sequence). The CDR3 sequence is CASSPAGISSYEQYF. CDR3 DNA sequence: TGTGCCAGCAGTCCAGCGGGAATTTCCTCCTACGAGCAGTACTTC.

This clonotype has only a few counts. The genes are TRBV7-8 and TRBJ1-3, with unresolved D. The CDR3 has 14 amino acids. From germline, CDR1 is SGHVS and CDR2 FQNEAQ. Trimming left V 1 base short and J 4 bases short, with 8 bases between. CDR3 protein: CASSLEGYGNTIYF. As DNA, the CDR3 is TGTGCCAGCAGCTTAGAAGGGTACGGAAACACCATATATTTT.